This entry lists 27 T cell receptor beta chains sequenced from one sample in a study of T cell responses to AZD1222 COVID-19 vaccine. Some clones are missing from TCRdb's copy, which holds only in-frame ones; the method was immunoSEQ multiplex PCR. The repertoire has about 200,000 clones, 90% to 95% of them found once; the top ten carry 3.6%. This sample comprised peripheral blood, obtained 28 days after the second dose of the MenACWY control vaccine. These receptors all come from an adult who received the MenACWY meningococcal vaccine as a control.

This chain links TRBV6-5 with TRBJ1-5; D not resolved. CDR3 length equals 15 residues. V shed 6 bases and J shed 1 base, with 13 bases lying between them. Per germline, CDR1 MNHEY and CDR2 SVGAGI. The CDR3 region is CASSRGRGSNQPQHF. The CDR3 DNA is TGTGCCAGCAGCCGCGGACGAGGGAGCAATCAGCCCCAGCATTTT.

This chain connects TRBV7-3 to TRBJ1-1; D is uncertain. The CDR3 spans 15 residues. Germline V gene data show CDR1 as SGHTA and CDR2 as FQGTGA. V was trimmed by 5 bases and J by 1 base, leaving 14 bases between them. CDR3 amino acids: CASSPGRHGNTEAFF. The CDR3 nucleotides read TGTGCCAGCAGCCCAGGCAGGCATGGGAACACTGAAGCTTTCTTT.

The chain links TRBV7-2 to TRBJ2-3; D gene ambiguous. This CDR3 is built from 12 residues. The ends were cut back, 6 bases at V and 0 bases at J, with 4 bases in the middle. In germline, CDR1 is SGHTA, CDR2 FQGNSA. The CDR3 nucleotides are TGTGCCAGCAGGCGGAGCACAGATACGCAGTATTTT. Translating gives CASRRSTDTQYF.

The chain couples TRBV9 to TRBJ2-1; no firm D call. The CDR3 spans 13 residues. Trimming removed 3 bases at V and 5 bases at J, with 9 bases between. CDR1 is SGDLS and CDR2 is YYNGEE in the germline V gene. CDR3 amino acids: CASSGAAHNEQFF. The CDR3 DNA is TGTGCCAGCAGCGGGGCGGCCCACAATGAGCAGTTCTTC.

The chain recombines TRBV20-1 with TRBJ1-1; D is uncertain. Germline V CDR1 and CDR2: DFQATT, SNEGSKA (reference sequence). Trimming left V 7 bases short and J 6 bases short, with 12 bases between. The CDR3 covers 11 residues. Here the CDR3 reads CSVPGRSEAFF. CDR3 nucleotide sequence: TGCAGTGTCCCTGGTCGCTCTGAAGCTTTCTTT.

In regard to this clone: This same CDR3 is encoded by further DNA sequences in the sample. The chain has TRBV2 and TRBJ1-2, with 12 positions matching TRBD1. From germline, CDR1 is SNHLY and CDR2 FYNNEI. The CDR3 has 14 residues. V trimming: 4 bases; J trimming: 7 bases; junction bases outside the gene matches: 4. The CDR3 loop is CASSVGQGAGGYTF. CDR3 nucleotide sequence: TGTGCCAGCAGTGTGGGACAGGGGGCGGGTGGCTACACCTTC.

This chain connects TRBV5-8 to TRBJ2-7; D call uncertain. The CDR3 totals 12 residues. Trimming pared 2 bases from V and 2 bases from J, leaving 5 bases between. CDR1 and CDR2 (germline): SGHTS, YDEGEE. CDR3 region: CASSFGPYEQYF. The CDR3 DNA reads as TGTGCCAGCAGCTTCGGGCCCTACGAGCAGTACTTC. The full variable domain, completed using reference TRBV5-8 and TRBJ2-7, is EAGVTQSPTHLIKTRGQQATLRCSPISGHTSVYWYQQALGLGLQFLLWYDEGEERNRGNFPPRFSGRQFPNYSSELNVNALELEDSALYLCASSFGPYEQYFGPGTRLTVT.

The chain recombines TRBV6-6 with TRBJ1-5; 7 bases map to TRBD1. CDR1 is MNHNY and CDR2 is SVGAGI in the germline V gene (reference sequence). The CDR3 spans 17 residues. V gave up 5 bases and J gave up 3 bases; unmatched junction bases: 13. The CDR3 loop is CASSPAWDRLSNQPQHF. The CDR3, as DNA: TGTGCCAGCAGTCCGGCATGGGACAGACTTTCCAATCAGCCCCAGCATTTT.

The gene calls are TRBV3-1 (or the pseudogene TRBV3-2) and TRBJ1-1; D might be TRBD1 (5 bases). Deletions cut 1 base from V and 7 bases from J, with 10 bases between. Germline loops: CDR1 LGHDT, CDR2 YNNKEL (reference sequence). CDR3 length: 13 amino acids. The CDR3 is CASSQARGGEAFF. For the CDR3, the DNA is TGTGCCAGCAGCCAAGCGCGGGGCGGTGAAGCTTTCTTT.

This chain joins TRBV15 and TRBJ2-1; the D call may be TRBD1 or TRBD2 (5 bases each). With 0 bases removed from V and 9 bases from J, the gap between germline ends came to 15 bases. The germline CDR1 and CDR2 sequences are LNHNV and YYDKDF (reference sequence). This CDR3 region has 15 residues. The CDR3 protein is CATSRDGGHTLEQFF. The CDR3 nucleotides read TGTGCCACCAGCAGAGATGGGGGTCATACCCTTGAGCAGTTCTTC. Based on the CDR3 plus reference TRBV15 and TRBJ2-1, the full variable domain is DAMVIQNPRYQVTQFGKPVTLSCSQTLNHNVMYWYQQKSSQAPKLLFHYYDKDFNNEADTPDNFQSRRPNTSFCFLDIRSPGLGDTAMYLCATSRDGGHTLEQFFGPGTRLTVL.

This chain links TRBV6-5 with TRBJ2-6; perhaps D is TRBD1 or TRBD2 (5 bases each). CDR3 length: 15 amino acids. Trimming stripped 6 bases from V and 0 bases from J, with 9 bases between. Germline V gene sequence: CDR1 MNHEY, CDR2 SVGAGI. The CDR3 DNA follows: TGTGCCAGCAGCCCGGGACCCTCTGGGGCCAACGTCCTGACTTTC. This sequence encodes CASSPGPSGANVLTF.

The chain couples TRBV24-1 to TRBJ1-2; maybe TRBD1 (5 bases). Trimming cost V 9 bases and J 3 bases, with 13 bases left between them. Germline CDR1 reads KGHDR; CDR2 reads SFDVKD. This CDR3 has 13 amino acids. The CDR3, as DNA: TGTGCCACCTCCTGGGGGGGGGACTATGGCTACACCTTC. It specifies CATSWGGDYGYTF.

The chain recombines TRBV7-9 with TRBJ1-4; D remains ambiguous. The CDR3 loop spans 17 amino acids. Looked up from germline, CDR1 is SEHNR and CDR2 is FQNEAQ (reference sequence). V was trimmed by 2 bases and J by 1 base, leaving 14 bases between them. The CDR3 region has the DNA TGTGCCAGCAGCTTATCACACGTATCGGGAACTAATGAAAAACTGTTTTTT. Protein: CASSLSHVSGTNEKLFF.

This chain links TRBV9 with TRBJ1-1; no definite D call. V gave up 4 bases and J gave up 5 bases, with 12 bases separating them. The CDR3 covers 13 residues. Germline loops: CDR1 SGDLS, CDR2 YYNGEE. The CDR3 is CASSHFKSTEAFF. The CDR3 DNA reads TGTGCCAGCAGCCACTTTAAGTCTACTGAAGCTTTCTTT. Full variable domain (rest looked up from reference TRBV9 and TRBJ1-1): DSGVTQTPKHLITATGQRVTLRCSPRSGDLSVYWYQQSLDQGLQFLIQYYNGEERAKGNILERFSAQQFPDLHSELNLSSLELGDSALYFCASSHFKSTEAFFGQGTRLTVV.

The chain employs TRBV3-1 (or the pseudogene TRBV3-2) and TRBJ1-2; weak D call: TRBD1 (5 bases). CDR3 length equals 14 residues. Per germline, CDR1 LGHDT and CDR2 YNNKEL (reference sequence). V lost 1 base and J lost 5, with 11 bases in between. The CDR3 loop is CASSQVSGPYGYTF. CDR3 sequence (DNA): TGTGCCAGCAGCCAAGTCTCAGGGCCTTATGGCTACACCTTC.

This chain's CDR3 is CASSPSGGGRDTQYF. CDR3 DNA sequence: TGTGCCAGCAGCCCTAGCGGAGGGGGCAGGGATACGCAGTATTTT. This chain links TRBV7-2 with TRBJ2-3, with D perhaps TRBD1 or TRBD2 (7 bases each). Germline V gene lookup returns CDR1 SGHTA and CDR2 FQGNSA. Between the trimmed V and J ends, which lost 5 bases and 6 bases, there was a span of 18 bases. This CDR3 contains 15 residues.

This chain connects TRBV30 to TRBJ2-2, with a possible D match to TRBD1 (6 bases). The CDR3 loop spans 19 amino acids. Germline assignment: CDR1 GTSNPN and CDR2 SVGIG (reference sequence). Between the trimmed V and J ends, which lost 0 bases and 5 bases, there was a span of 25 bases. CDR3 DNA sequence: TGTGCCTGGAGTGTATTGGGGGCAGGGCAAGGCAGTCGGACCGGGGAGCTGTTTTTT. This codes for CAWSVLGAGQGSRTGELFF. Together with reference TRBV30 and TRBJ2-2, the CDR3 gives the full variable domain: SQTIHQWPATLVQPVGSPLSLECTVEGTSNPNLYWYRQAAGRGLQLLFYSVGIGQISSEVPQNLSASRPQDRQFILSSKKLLLSDSGFYLCAWSVLGAGQGSRTGELFFGEGSRLTVL.

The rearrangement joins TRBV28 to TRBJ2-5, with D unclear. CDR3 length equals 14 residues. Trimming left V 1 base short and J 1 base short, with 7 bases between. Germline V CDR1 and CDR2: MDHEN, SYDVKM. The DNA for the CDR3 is TGTGCCAGCAGTTTATCCGGCAGCCAAGAGACCCAGTACTTC. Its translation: CASSLSGSQETQYF.

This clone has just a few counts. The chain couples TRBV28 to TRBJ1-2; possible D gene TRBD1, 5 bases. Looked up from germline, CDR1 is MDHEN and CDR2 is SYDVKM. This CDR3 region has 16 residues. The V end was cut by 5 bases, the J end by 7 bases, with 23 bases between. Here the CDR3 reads CASSPMPGRGVGGYTF. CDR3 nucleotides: TGTGCCAGCAGTCCAATGCCGGGACGAGGGGTTGGTGGCTACACCTTC.

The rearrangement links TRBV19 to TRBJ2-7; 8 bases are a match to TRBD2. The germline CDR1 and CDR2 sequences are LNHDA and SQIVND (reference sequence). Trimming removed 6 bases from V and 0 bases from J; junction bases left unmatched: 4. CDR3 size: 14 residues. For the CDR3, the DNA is TGTGCCAGTAGCCTCGGGACTAGCTCCTACGAGCAGTACTTC. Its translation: CASSLGTSSYEQYF. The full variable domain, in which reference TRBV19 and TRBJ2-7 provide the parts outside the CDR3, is DGGITQSPKYLFRKEGQNVTLSCEQNLNHDAMYWYRQDPGQGLRLIYYSQIVNDFQKGDIAEGYSVSREKKESFPLTVTSAQKNPTAFYLCASSLGTSSYEQYFGPGTRLTVT.

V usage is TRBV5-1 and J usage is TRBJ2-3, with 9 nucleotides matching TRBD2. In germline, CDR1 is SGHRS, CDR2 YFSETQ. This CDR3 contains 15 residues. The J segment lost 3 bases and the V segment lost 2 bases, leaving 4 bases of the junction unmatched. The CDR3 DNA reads TGCGCCAGCAGCTTTAGCGGGAGATCGACAGATACGCAGTATTTT. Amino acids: CASSFSGRSTDTQYF.

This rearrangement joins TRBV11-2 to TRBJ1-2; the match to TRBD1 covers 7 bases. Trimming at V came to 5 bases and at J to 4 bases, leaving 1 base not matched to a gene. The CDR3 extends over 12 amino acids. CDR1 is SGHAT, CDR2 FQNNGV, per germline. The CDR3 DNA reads TGTGCCAGCAGCGGACAGGCCTATGGCTACACCTTC. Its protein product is CASSGQAYGYTF.

Written as DNA, the CDR3 is TGCGCCAGCATTCAAAGGGCCTTAGGGGAGCAGTACTTC. It yields the protein CASIQRALGEQYF. This chain links TRBV10-2 with TRBJ2-7, with no clear D. CDR3 length equals 13 residues. Trimming left V 7 bases short and J 7 bases short, with 17 bases between. The V gene's germline CDR1 is WSHSY and CDR2 SAAADI.

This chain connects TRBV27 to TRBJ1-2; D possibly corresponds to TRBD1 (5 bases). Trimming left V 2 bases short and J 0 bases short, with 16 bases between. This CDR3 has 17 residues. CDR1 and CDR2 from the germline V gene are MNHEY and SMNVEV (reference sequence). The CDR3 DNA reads TGTGCCAGCAGTTTAATGGGACGGAGCTTGACTAACTATGGCTACACCTTC. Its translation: CASSLMGRSLTNYGYTF.

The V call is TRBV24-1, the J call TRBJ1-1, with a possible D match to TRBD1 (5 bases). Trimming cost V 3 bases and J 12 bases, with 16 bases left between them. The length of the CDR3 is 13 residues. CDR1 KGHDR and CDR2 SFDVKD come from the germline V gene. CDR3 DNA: TGTGCCACCAGTGATGGTATACTACAGGAGACTTTCTTT. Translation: CATSDGILQETFF.

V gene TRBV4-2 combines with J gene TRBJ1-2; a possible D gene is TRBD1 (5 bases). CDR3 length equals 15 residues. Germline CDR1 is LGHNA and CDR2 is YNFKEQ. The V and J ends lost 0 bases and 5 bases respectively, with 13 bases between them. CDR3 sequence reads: CASSQESQGGYGYTF. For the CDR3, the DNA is TGTGCCAGCAGCCAAGAGTCGCAGGGAGGGTATGGCTACACCTTC.

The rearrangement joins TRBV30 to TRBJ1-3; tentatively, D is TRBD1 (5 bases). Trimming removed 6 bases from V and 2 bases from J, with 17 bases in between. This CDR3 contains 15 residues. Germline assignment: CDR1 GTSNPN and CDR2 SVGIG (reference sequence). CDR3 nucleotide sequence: TGTGCCTGCGGGGGGGACCGGAGGACTGGAAACACCATATATTTT. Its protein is CACGGDRRTGNTIYF. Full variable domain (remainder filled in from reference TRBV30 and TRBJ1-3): SQTIHQWPATLVQPVGSPLSLECTVEGTSNPNLYWYRQAAGRGLQLLFYSVGIGQISSEVPQNLSASRPQDRQFILSSKKLLLSDSGFYLCACGGDRRTGNTIYFGEGSWLTVV.